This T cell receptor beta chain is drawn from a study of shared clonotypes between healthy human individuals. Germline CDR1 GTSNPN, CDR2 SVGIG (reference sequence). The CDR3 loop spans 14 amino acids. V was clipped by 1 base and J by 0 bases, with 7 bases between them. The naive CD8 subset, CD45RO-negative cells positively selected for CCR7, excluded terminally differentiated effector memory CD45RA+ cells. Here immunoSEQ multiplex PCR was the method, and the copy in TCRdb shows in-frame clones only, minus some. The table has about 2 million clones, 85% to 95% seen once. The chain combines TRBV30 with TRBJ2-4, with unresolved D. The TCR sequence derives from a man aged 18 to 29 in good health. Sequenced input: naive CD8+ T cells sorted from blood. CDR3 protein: CAWSEGLAKNIQYF. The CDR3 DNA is TGTGCCTGGAGTGAGGGTCTAGCCAAAAACATTCAGTACTTC.